What follows are 5 T cell receptor beta chains derived from one specimen sequenced in a study of early T cells in non-severe SARS-CoV-2 infection. TCRdb processed the 5' RACE reads anew with MiXCR; each CDR3 protein has one entry. The sample includes more than 45,000 distinct CDR3 sequences, less than 9.5% seen only once; the top ten take around 3.4%. Source material: whole blood. These receptors originate from an adult who was a healthcare worker with PCR-confirmed SARS-CoV-2 infection or an uninfected control (not recorded which).

The V call is TRBV7-2, the J call TRBJ2-3; D not certain. Trimming cost V 5 bases and J 4 bases, with 7 bases left between them. Germline CDR1 is SGHTA and CDR2 is FQGNSA. The CDR3 is 12 amino acids. The CDR3 region has the DNA TGTGCCAGCAGCCTCAGATCAGATACGCAGTATTTT. It yields the protein CASSLRSDTQYF.

The chain uses TRBV5-1 and TRBJ1-2; D is perhaps TRBD1 (5 bases). V was trimmed by 4 bases and J by 4 bases, leaving 14 bases between them. The CDR3 has 14 amino acids. Germline CDR1 and CDR2: SGHRS and YFSETQ. CDR3 sequence reads: CASSPGGEFYGYTF. CDR3 in DNA: TGCGCCAGCAGCCCGGGAGGGGAATTCTATGGCTACACCTTC.

The chain links TRBV6-1 to TRBJ2-7, with D unresolved. CDR1 and CDR2 (germline): MNHNS, SASEGT. This CDR3 spans 11 amino acids. Between the trimmed V and J ends, which lost 6 bases and 3 bases, there was a span of 6 bases. The CDR3 loop is CASRSSYEQYF. The CDR3 bases are TGTGCCAGCAGGTCTAGCTACGAGCAGTACTTC.

This clonotype was found many times. V usage is TRBV30 and J usage is TRBJ1-1; a possible D gene is TRBD1 (5 bases). Germline-derived CDR1 and CDR2 are GTSNPN and SVGIG (reference sequence). V was trimmed by 4 bases and J by 3 bases, leaving 18 bases between them. The CDR3 loop spans 15 amino acids. CDR3 sequence reads: CAWNFGRVRDTEAFF. CDR3 sequence (DNA): TGTGCCTGGAATTTCGGCAGGGTGCGAGACACTGAAGCTTTCTTT.

This clonotype was seen ten or more times. CDR3 sequence reads: CASSAFTSGISNEQFF. CDR3 sequence (DNA): TGTGCCAGCAGCGCCTTTACTAGCGGCATATCCAATGAGCAGTTCTTC. V gene TRBV9 combines with J gene TRBJ2-1, with 8 bases matching TRBD2. The CDR3 is 16 residues long. Per germline, CDR1 SGDLS and CDR2 YYNGEE. V lost 3 bases to trimming and J lost 6 bases; unmatched junction nucleotides: 11.